Reported below is one T cell receptor (beta chain). The antigen is undetermined. PCR employed 60 Vbeta and 13 Jbeta primers. Libraries were prepared by immunoSEQ multiplex PCR; TCRdb keeps only in-frame clonotypes and omits some of them. The table includes some 180,000 clones, roughly 72% detected once. The germline gives CDR1 SGHTS, CDR2 YDEGEE. Trimming cost V 0 bases and J 3 bases, with 13 bases left between them. The CDR3 length is 15 residues. This sample was taken from a study of cytomegalovirus exposure and HLA in healthy donors. Study-wide findings and caveats: Later work associated roughly 17,000 TCR beta sequences with HLA alleles at 0.05 false discovery rate. The authors later found most CMV-associated TCR beta chains appeared HLA-restricted. A link between a missense DCLRE1C variant and TCR beta V- and J-gene trimming emerged from a later analysis.

This cohort consisted of healthy bone marrow donors. The sequenced material came from PBMCs. The chain recombines TRBV5-8 with TRBJ2-7; perhaps TRBD1 as D (6 bases). The TCR comes from a man aged 25-40 years in good health and CMV-seronegative. The chain's CDR3 is CASSLGTAPRYEQYF. In DNA form, the CDR3 reads TGTGCCAGCAGCTTGGGGACAGCCCCGCGCTACGAGCAGTACTTC.